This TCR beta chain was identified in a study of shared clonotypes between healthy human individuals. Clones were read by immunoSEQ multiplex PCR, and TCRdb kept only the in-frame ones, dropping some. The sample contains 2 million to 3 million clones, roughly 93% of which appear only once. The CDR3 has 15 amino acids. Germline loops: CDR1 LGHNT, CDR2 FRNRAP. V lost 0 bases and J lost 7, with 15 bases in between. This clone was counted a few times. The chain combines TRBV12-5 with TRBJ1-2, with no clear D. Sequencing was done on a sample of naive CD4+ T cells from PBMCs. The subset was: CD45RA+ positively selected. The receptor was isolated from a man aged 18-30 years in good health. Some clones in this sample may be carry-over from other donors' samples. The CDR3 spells CASGLVSGSLFGYTF. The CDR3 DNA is TGTGCTAGTGGTTTGGTATCGGGCAGCCTGTTTGGCTACACCTTC.